This T cell receptor (beta chain) was recovered during a study of blood T cell repertoires in COVID-19. For the study at large: Acute and convalescent COVID-19 specimens originated in the United States, Italy and Spain. PBMCs, B-cell-depleted T cells, or T cells provided the cDNA or gDNA that made up the material.

Original handling: Reference gene primer amplification in the assay estimated nucleated cell counts. Sequenced by immunoSEQ multiplex PCR; TCRdb stores in-frame clones only, minus some. V and J calls and clone size follow that table, whereas D and trimming were derived from the DNA. The profile shows roughly 30,000 clones, 55% to 80% of them singletons. Per germline, CDR1 KGHSH and CDR2 LQKENI. V was pared by 4 bases and J by 3 bases, with 5 bases of the junction left unmatched. This CDR3 has 17 residues. The source material was peripheral blood. V usage is TRBV18 and J usage is TRBJ2-3; TRBD2 agrees at 15 bases. The source is a human donor in a cohort sampled during active COVID-19. CDR3 amino acids: CASSLRTSGGATDTQYF. The CDR3 DNA reads as TGTGCCAGCTCACTCCGGACTAGCGGGGGGGCGACAGATACGCAGTATTTT. The complete variable domain, with remaining parts taken from reference TRBV18 and TRBJ2-3, reads NAGVMQNPRHLVRRRGQEARLRCSPMKGHSHVYWYRQLPEEGLKFMVYLQKENIIDESGMPKERFSAEFPKEGPSILRIQQVVRGDSAAYFCASSLRTSGGATDTQYFGPGTRLTVL.